These 25 T cell receptor beta chains originate from one sample sequenced in a study of cytomegalovirus exposure and HLA in healthy donors. The PCR used 60 Vbeta and 13 Jbeta primers. Here immunoSEQ multiplex PCR was the method, and the copy in TCRdb shows in-frame clones only, minus some. Of 95,000 to 100,000 clones in the sample, roughly 74% were seen once. The material sequenced was PBMCs. Receptors were obtained from a woman aged 40 to 55 in good health and CMV-seronegative.

The chain uses TRBV7-9 and TRBJ2-7; TRBD1 matches at 8 bases. The trim removed 1 base at V and 0 bases at J, leaving 2 bases unmatched. Germline V gene lookup returns CDR1 SEHNR and CDR2 FQNEAQ (reference sequence). This CDR3 is 15 amino acids long. The CDR3 reads CASSLGDRSSYEQYF. CDR3 nucleotides: TGTGCCAGCAGCTTAGGGGACAGGTCCTCCTACGAGCAGTACTTC.

This chain joins TRBV15 and TRBJ2-1; D possibly corresponds to TRBD1 (6 bases). This CDR3 comprises 16 residues. Trimming took off 0 bases at V and 6 bases at J, with 15 bases between the two ends. Germline-derived CDR1 and CDR2 are LNHNV and YYDKDF (reference sequence). CDR3: CATSRDPSGTRNEQFF. The CDR3, as DNA: TGTGCCACCAGCAGAGATCCCTCTGGGACACGCAATGAGCAGTTCTTC.

This clone has just one count. The CDR3 reads CASSLIAGTGDLEQYF. Written as DNA, the CDR3 is TGTGCCAGCAGTTTAATCGCCGGGACAGGTGACTTGGAGCAGTACTTC. The rearrangement links TRBV27 to TRBJ2-7; 8 bases are shared with TRBD1. The trim removed 2 bases at V and 7 bases at J, leaving 13 bases unmatched. This CDR3 is built from 16 residues. Germline lookup yields CDR1 MNHEY and CDR2 SMNVEV (reference sequence).

The chain joins TRBV6-5 to TRBJ1-1; weak D call: TRBD1 (5 bases). The CDR3 is made up of 14 amino acids. V was trimmed by 5 bases and J by 1 base, leaving 11 bases between them. The germline CDR1 and CDR2 sequences are MNHEY and SVGAGI. CDR3 loop: CASSPQETNTEAFF. The CDR3 nucleotides read TGTGCCAGCAGTCCACAGGAAACGAACACTGAAGCTTTCTTT.

The gene calls are TRBV4-3 and TRBJ2-1; D perhaps matches TRBD1 (6 bases). Between the trimmed V and J ends, which lost 0 bases and 3 bases, there was a span of 15 bases. The CDR3 has 17 amino acids. CDR1 is LGHNA and CDR2 is YSLEER in the germline V gene. In nucleotides, the CDR3 is TGCGCCAGCAGCCAAGAGTCGCGCAGGGGATACTACAATGAGCAGTTCTTC. Encoded protein: CASSQESRRGYYNEQFF.

This clone was seen only a few times. The rearrangement links TRBV12-5 to TRBJ2-3; D remains unclear. The CDR3 has 13 residues. The germline gives CDR1 LGHNT, CDR2 FRNRAP. V lost 2 bases, J lost 0 bases, and 3 bases lay in between. This CDR3 reads CASGLQSTDTQYF. CDR3 bases: TGTGCTAGTGGTTTGCAGAGCACAGATACGCAGTATTTT.

The V gene is TRBV19, the J gene TRBJ2-3, with a possible D match to TRBD2 (5 bases). The V end was cut by 6 bases, the J end by 0 bases, with 13 bases between. The CDR3 consists of 15 residues. CDR1 is LNHDA, CDR2 SQIVND, per germline (reference sequence). The CDR3 bases are TGTGCCAGTAGATTCGGCGGGTTGAGCACAGATACGCAGTATTTT. It specifies CASRFGGLSTDTQYF.

This clone was seen more than once but under ten times. The chain combines TRBV9 with TRBJ2-2; the D gene is possibly TRBD1 (6 bases). The CDR3 covers 15 residues. Germline values: CDR1 SGDLS, CDR2 YYNGEE. V dropped 3 bases and J dropped 1 base, with 10 bases sitting between them. The CDR3 loop reads CASSDRVVNTGELFF. The CDR3 nucleotides are TGTGCCAGCAGCGACAGGGTCGTGAACACCGGGGAGCTGTTTTTT.

This rearrangement joins TRBV19 to TRBJ2-5; 9 nucleotides align to TRBD1. The germline gives CDR1 LNHDA, CDR2 SQIVND (reference sequence). The ends lost 1 base at V and 5 bases at J; junction bases unmatched: 5. The CDR3 covers 15 residues. The CDR3 here is CASSIGGDRVETQYF. The CDR3 nucleotides are TGTGCCAGTAGTATAGGAGGGGACAGGGTTGAGACCCAGTACTTC.

This chain links TRBV9 with TRBJ2-7; no reliable D call. This CDR3 spans 13 amino acids. The V gene's germline CDR1 is SGDLS and CDR2 YYNGEE. V was pared by 0 bases and J by 2 bases, with 6 bases between. CDR3 region: CASSVDSTYEQYF. The CDR3 DNA reads as TGTGCCAGCAGCGTAGACTCCACCTACGAGCAGTACTTC.

This rearrangement joins TRBV29-1 to TRBJ2-1; 9 bases are shared with TRBD2. This CDR3 has 14 amino acids. V lost 6 bases and J lost 6; bases outside the gene matches: 9. The germline V gene has CDR1 SQVTM and CDR2 ANQGSEA. The DNA of the CDR3 is TGCAGCGTCGTAGCGGGAGTCGCCATCAATGAGCAGTTCTTC. Its protein product is CSVVAGVAINEQFF.

To note about this clone: The junction does not match germline at one end; this may be a read error. The chain has TRBV10-2 and TRBJ1-2; no reliable D call. The germline CDR1 and CDR2 sequences are WSHSY and SAAADI. This CDR3 spans 15 amino acids. The CDR3 bases are TGCGCCAGCAGTGAGAACGAGGGTTTAGGATCTCTACGATCCTTC. As protein: CASSENEGLGSLRSF.

The chain uses TRBV19 and TRBJ2-3; 12 bases are shared with TRBD2. The junction had 10 bases not matched to a gene; V was cut back by 1 base and J by 5 bases. This CDR3 is 18 amino acids long. Germline lookup yields CDR1 LNHDA and CDR2 SQIVND (reference sequence). The CDR3 here is CASSIARPLAGGKDTQYF. The CDR3 DNA follows: TGTGCCAGTAGTATAGCAAGACCACTAGCGGGAGGCAAAGATACGCAGTATTTT.

This clone was recorded only once. The chain uses TRBV6-6 and TRBJ2-5; TRBD2 might be the D (6 bases). Germline assignment: CDR1 MNHNY and CDR2 SVGAGI (reference sequence). V gave up 5 bases and J gave up 2 bases, with 9 bases separating them. The CDR3 has 13 amino acids. Here the CDR3 DNA reads TGTGCCAGCAGTAGGGACTCACAAGAGACCCAGTACTTC. It codes for CASSRDSQETQYF.

This chain links TRBV19 with TRBJ2-1, with 9 bases fitting TRBD1. The CDR3 runs 15 residues. Per germline, CDR1 LNHDA and CDR2 SQIVND (reference sequence). V shed 8 bases and J 1 base; nucleotides not matched to a gene: 6. The DNA of the CDR3 is TGTGCCAGTGGGGGACAGGGCCGGTCCTACAATGAGCAGTTCTTC. It yields the protein CASGGQGRSYNEQFF. Full variable domain (missing parts from reference TRBV19 and TRBJ2-1): DGGITQSPKYLFRKEGQNVTLSCEQNLNHDAMYWYRQDPGQGLRLIYYSQIVNDFQKGDIAEGYSVSREKKESFPLTVTSAQKNPTAFYLCASGGQGRSYNEQFFGPGTRLTVL.

The gene calls are TRBV27 and TRBJ2-5; 8 bases map to TRBD1. The tail of the sequence fits TRBJ2-7 better, so the J call may be wrong. The CDR3 totals 13 residues. Germline CDR1 and CDR2: MNHEY and SMNVEV (reference sequence). The CDR3 sequence is CASSPGQGDEQYF. DNA for the CDR3: TGTGCCAGCAGTCCAGGACAGGGAGACGAGCAGTACTTC.

This rearrangement joins TRBV7-9 to TRBJ1-5; D might be TRBD1 (5 bases). Trimming took off 5 bases at V and 4 bases at J, with 12 bases between the two ends. CDR1 is SEHNR, CDR2 FQNEAQ, per germline (reference sequence). CDR3 size: 14 residues. CDR3 DNA sequence: TGTGCCAGCAGCCCTATGGGGCTTAATCAGCCCCAGCATTTT. Protein product: CASSPMGLNQPQHF.

The V gene is TRBV4-3, the J gene TRBJ2-5; 9 bases match TRBD2. This CDR3 region has 17 residues. CDR1 is LGHNA, CDR2 YSLEER, per germline. The trim removed 0 bases at V and 5 bases at J, leaving 10 bases unmatched. CDR3: CASSQDRRAGGHETQYF. CDR3 sequence (DNA): TGCGCCAGCAGCCAAGATCGGCGGGCGGGGGGGCATGAGACCCAGTACTTC.

The rearrangement joins TRBV9 to TRBJ1-1, with a possible D match to TRBD1 (6 bases). Trimming pared 6 bases from V and 5 bases from J, leaving 17 bases between. Germline V gene data show CDR1 as SGDLS and CDR2 as YYNGEE. This CDR3 has 14 amino acids. CDR3 protein: CASTKLGAPTEAFF. Here the CDR3 DNA reads TGTGCCAGCACCAAGCTGGGGGCGCCGACTGAAGCTTTCTTT.

CDR3 loop: CASSEDRGYEQYF. CDR3 DNA: TGCGCCAGCAGTGAAGACAGGGGATACGAGCAGTACTTC. The chain recombines TRBV10-1 with TRBJ2-5; 8 bases agree with TRBD1. TRBJ2-7 matches the DNA end more closely, so the J call is doubtful. The CDR3 has 13 amino acids. The germline V gene has CDR1 WNHNN and CDR2 SYGVQD (reference sequence).

This clone has only one observation. V and J are TRBV19 and TRBJ1-5; D unresolved. Trimming stripped 8 bases from V and 7 bases from J, with 18 bases between. CDR1 is LNHDA and CDR2 is SQIVND in the germline V gene (reference sequence). CDR3 length: 14 residues. The CDR3 nucleotides are TGTGCCAGTTCCCTCGCCGGGATGAGGCAGCCCCAGCATTTT. Protein product: CASSLAGMRQPQHF.

This CDR3 is CAISGQGKIPGYTF. In DNA, the CDR3 is TGTGCCATCAGTGGACAGGGGAAAATTCCTGGCTACACCTTC. The rearrangement joins TRBV10-3 to TRBJ1-2; 8 bases are shared with TRBD1. J was trimmed by 7 bases and V by 4 bases; bases with no gene match: 8. This CDR3 comprises 14 residues. Germline CDR1 and CDR2: ENHRY and SYGVKD.

V usage is TRBV5-8 and J usage is TRBJ2-7, with 8 bases fitting TRBD1. Germline values: CDR1 SGHTS, CDR2 YDEGEE. This CDR3 region has 12 residues. The J segment lost 4 bases and the V segment lost 4 bases, leaving 1 base of the junction unmatched. For the CDR3, the DNA is TGTGCCAGCAGCAGGACAGGGTACGAGCAGTACTTC. This encodes CASSRTGYEQYF.

A few counts support this clone. The chain employs TRBV19 and TRBJ2-2; 7 nucleotides line up with TRBD1. The germline V gene has CDR1 LNHDA and CDR2 SQIVND (reference sequence). The J segment lost 6 bases and the V segment lost 5 bases, leaving 3 bases of the junction unmatched. The CDR3 sequence is 13 residues long. Here the CDR3 DNA reads TGTGCCAGTAGTGTCACAGGGGCCGGGGAGCTGTTTTTT. Protein sequence: CASSVTGAGELFF.

This chain connects TRBV5-4 to TRBJ2-5, with TRBD2 matching 10 bases. J gave up 5 bases and V 1 base, and 5 bases lay outside the gene matches. The CDR3 covers 15 residues. CDR1 SGHNT and CDR2 YYREEE come from the germline V gene (reference sequence). CDR3 coding DNA: TGTGCCAGCAGCTTGCCTAGCGGGAGCAAGGAGACCCAGTACTTC. Translating it yields CASSLPSGSKETQYF. Variable domain in full (rest from reference TRBV5-4 and TRBJ2-5): ETGVTQSPTHLIKTRGQQVTLRCSSQSGHNTVSWYQQALGQGPQFIFQYYREEENGRGNFPPRFSGLQFPNYSSELNVNALELDDSALYLCASSLPSGSKETQYFGPGTRLLVL.